The rows below give T cell receptor beta chains drawn from one sample of a study of cytomegalovirus exposure and HLA in healthy donors. TCRdb's table, derived via immunoSEQ multiplex PCR, lists solely in-frame clones and lacks some. The sample consists of 100,000 or so clones, 78% of them appearing once. The specimen sequenced was PBMCs. The source of these receptors is a man younger than 40 in good health and CMV-seronegative. CDR3s include the opening cysteine and the closing phenylalanine or tryptophan. The D gene is left open where the match is weak. The size entry is marked missing in some rows and otherwise reads once, few, many or a size class.

d_call	clone_size	j_call	v_call	cdr3_aa	cdr3_nt
TRBD2	.	TRBJ2-1	TRBV27	CASSPQREGRNEQFF	TGTGCCAGCAGTCCTCAACGGGAGGGCCGCAATGAGCAGTTCTTC
TRBD2	.	TRBJ2-3	TRBV11-2	CASSQSSGGAQNTQYF	TGTGCCAGCAGCCAGTCTAGCGGGGGGGCCCAAAATACGCAGTATTTT
.	once	TRBJ1-2	TRBV27	CASSLSWGAGYTF	TGTGCCAGCAGTTTATCGTGGGGCGCTGGCTACACCTTC
TRBD1	few	TRBJ1-5	TRBV5-6	CASSLKQGIQPQHF	TGTGCCAGCAGTCTAAAACAGGGGATACAGCCCCAGCATTTT
.	once	TRBJ2-1	TRBV11-3	CASSLSGSDNEQFF	TGTGCCAGCAGCTTATCTGGGAGTGACAATGAGCAGTTCTTC
.	few	TRBJ1-2	TRBV7-2	CASSGRTPANYGYTF	TGTGCCAGCAGCGGTCGGACACCTGCGAACTATGGCTACACCTTC
TRBD2	.	TRBJ2-2	TRBV5-4	CASSLGLAGWTGELFF	TGTGCCAGCAGCCTGGGACTAGCGGGTTGGACCGGGGAGCTGTTTTTT
.	.	TRBJ2-3	TRBV9	CASSVERGTDTQYF	TGTGCCAGCAGCGTAGAACGGGGCACAGATACGCAGTATTTT
TRBD1	few	TRBJ2-5	TRBV5-6	CASSFDGTAQETQYF	TGTGCCAGCAGCTTTGATGGGACAGCTCAAGAGACCCAGTACTTC
.	.	TRBJ1-4	TRBV10-3	CAINPGQGENWLFF	TGTGCCATCAATCCGGGCCAAGGGGAAAATTGGCTGTTTTTT
.	.	TRBJ2-5	TRBV10-3	CAISEPGDPDRTQYF	TGTGCCATCAGTGAGCCGGGGGACCCGGATAGGACCCAGTACTTC
.	.	TRBJ1-5	TRBV6-6	CASSAVGSGQPQHF	TGTGCCAGCAGTGCAGTGGGTTCGGGTCAGCCCCAGCATTTT
.	.	TRBJ1-6	TRBV5-8	CASSLMVASSYNSPLHF	TGTGCCAGCAGCTTGATGGTTGCTAGCTCCTATAATTCACCCCTCCACTTT
TRBD2	.	TRBJ2-1	TRBV7-9	CASRGGDEQFF	TGTGCCAGCAGGGGAGGGGATGAGCAGTTCTTC
.	.	TRBJ2-5	TRBV5-4	CASSLRDQETQYF	TGTGCCAGCAGTCTCCGGGATCAAGAGACCCAGTACTTC
.	few	TRBJ2-7	TRBV5-6	CASSLVGHSYEQYF	TGTGCCAGCAGCTTGGTCGGACATAGCTACGAGCAGTACTTC
TRBD2	.	TRBJ2-1	TRBV5-1	CASSLGAGVGEQFF	TGCGCCAGCAGCTTGGGAGCGGGGGTTGGTGAGCAGTTCTTC
TRBD1	.	TRBJ2-7	TRBV5-6	CASSLAGGEQYF	TGTGCCAGCAGCTTGGCAGGGGGCGAGCAGTACTTC
TRBD2	.	TRBJ2-7	TRBV6-5	CASKSGGSYEQYF	TGTGCCAGCAAAAGCGGGGGCTCCTACGAGCAGTACTTC
TRBD2	once	TRBJ2-7	TRBV11-3	CASSLEAGESYEQYF	TGTGCCAGCAGCTTAGAAGCGGGGGAGTCCTACGAGCAGTACTTC
.	.	TRBJ1-2	TRBV7-2	CASSPGGTNYGYTF	TGTGCCAGCAGCCCGGGGGGCACAAACTATGGCTACACCTTC
TRBD1	.	TRBJ2-7	TRBV5-1	CASSLGTGGYGYEQYF	TGCGCCAGCAGCTTGGGGACAGGGGGCTACGGTTACGAGCAGTACTTC
.	.	TRBJ1-1	TRBV7-9	CASSLGEITEAFF	TGTGCCAGCAGCTTAGGAGAAATCACTGAAGCTTTCTTT
.	.	TRBJ2-1	TRBV6-5	CASSYDGSSYNEQFF	TGTGCCAGCAGTTATGACGGGAGCTCCTACAATGAGCAGTTCTTC
TRBD2	.	TRBJ2-2	TRBV10-2	CASSTGTSGSTLTGELFF	TGCGCCAGCAGCACCGGGACTAGCGGGAGTACACTCACCGGGGAGCTGTTTTTT
.	.	TRBJ2-7	TRBV5-1	CASSPDSPYEQYF	TGCGCCAGCAGCCCGGACAGTCCCTACGAGCAGTACTTC
.	.	TRBJ2-5	TRBV29-1	CSARQEETQYF	TGCAGCGCACGACAGGAAGAGACCCAGTACTTC
TRBD1	.	TRBJ1-4	TRBV7-2	CASSLDRGMTNEKLFF	TGTGCCAGCAGCTTGGACAGGGGAATGACTAATGAAAAACTGTTTTTT
.	.	TRBJ2-3	TRBV28	CASIRSKTVSRSTDTQYF	TGTGCCAGCATTCGATCTAAGACTGTTAGTAGAAGCACAGATACGCAGTATTTT
.	few	TRBJ1-4	TRBV10-3	CAISARGTSNEKLFF	TGTGCCATCAGTGCTCGGGGAACATCTAATGAAAAACTGTTTTTT
.	.	TRBJ2-7	TRBV2	CASRRDGPSYEQYF	TGTGCCAGCAGGCGGGACGGTCCTTCCTACGAGCAGTACTTC
.	few	TRBJ1-2	TRBV4-1	CASSQDKYYGYTF	TGCGCCAGCAGCCAAGACAAATACTATGGCTACACCTTC
TRBD1	.	TRBJ2-3	TRBV5-1	CASRRQGTDTQYF	TGCGCCAGCAGAAGACAGGGTACAGATACGCAGTATTTT
TRBD1	.	TRBJ1-5	TRBV4-1	CASSQGWTGGNQPQHF	TGCGCCAGCAGCCAAGGGTGGACAGGGGGCAATCAGCCCCAGCATTTT
.	.	TRBJ1-4	TRBV6-6	CASSRIEVPTNEKLFF	TGTGCCAGCAGTCGAATAGAGGTTCCAACTAATGAAAAACTGTTTTTT
TRBD1	.	TRBJ2-7	TRBV6-5	CASRNPGTDYEQYF	TGTGCCAGCCGAAACCCCGGGACAGACTACGAGCAGTACTTC
TRBD1	.	TRBJ2-1	TRBV27	CASRWTGVNEQFF	TGTGCCAGCAGATGGACAGGGGTAAATGAGCAGTTCTTC
TRBD2	.	TRBJ2-2	TRBV5-1	CASSSPGLAIGELFF	TGCGCCAGCAGCTCGCCGGGACTAGCTATCGGGGAGCTGTTTTTT
TRBD1	few	TRBJ1-5	TRBV2	CASSGTGYSNQPQHF	TGTGCCAGCAGTGGGACAGGGTATAGCAATCAGCCCCAGCATTTT
TRBD2	.	TRBJ2-3	TRBV2	CASKGLAGGQVLDTQYF	TGTGCCAGCAAAGGACTAGCGGGAGGGCAGGTTTTAGATACGCAGTATTTT
.	.	TRBJ1-2	TRBV5-5	CASSVQGANYGYTF	TGTGCCAGCAGCGTACAGGGTGCAAACTATGGCTACACCTTC
TRBD1	.	TRBJ2-3	TRBV5-1	CASSLGRTGDVRDTQYF	TGCGCCAGCAGCTTGGGTAGGACAGGGGACGTCAGGGATACGCAGTATTTT
.	.	TRBJ1-2	TRBV9	CASSVAVGGDGYTF	TGTGCCAGCAGCGTAGCTGTGGGGGGTGATGGCTACACCTTC
TRBD1	.	TRBJ1-5	TRBV2	CASSSDRGDQPQHF	TGTGCCAGCAGTTCGGACAGGGGAGATCAGCCCCAGCATTTT
TRBD1	.	TRBJ1-1	TRBV10-2	CATSDRAKSNTEAFF	TGCGCCACTTCTGACAGGGCGAAATCGAACACTGAAGCTTTCTTT
TRBD1	.	TRBJ1-1	TRBV5-6	CASSLDGGAGGSDTEAFF	TGTGCCAGCAGCTTGGATGGAGGGGCAGGGGGCTCTGACACTGAAGCTTTCTTT
TRBD1	.	TRBJ1-1	TRBV4-3	CASSQETGVNTEAFF	TGCGCCAGCAGCCAAGAAACAGGGGTGAACACTGAAGCTTTCTTT
.	.	TRBJ1-1	TRBV11-2	CASSWLQGGTEAFF	TGTGCCAGCAGCTGGTTGCAGGGAGGCACTGAAGCTTTCTTT
.	once	TRBJ2-4	TRBV9	CASSVGSRENIQYF	TGTGCCAGCAGCGTAGGGTCACGGGAAAACATTCAGTACTTC
TRBD1	few	TRBJ1-2	TRBV7-8	CASSLGQGTTYGYTF	TGTGCCAGCAGCTTGGGACAGGGGACCACCTATGGCTACACCTTC